Shown below are 7 T cell receptor beta chains from a single sample sequenced in a study of cytotoxic CD8 clonotypes in ibrutinib-treated CLL. The repertoire was sequenced with immunoSEQ multiplex PCR; TCRdb's copy has only in-frame clones and lacks some. The sample holds 150,000 or so clones; under 85% are singletons and the top ten take roughly 4.5%. This specimen consisted of PBMCs, obtained after 24 months of ibrutinib treatment. These receptor sequences come from a human donor with chronic lymphocytic leukemia.

As concerns this clone: Other nucleotide sequences in the sample specify the same CDR3. The chain combines TRBV7-2 with TRBJ1-1; D is undetermined. The V and J ends lost 2 bases and 1 base respectively, with 5 bases between them. This CDR3 is 13 amino acids long. CDR1 is SGHTA, CDR2 FQGNSA, per germline. CDR3 protein: CASSLSQNTEAFF. DNA of the CDR3: TGTGCCAGCAGCTTATCTCAGAACACTGAAGCTTTCTTT. The complete variable domain, with remaining parts taken from reference TRBV7-2 and TRBJ1-1, reads GAGVSQSPSNKVTEKGKDVELRCDPISGHTALYWYRQSLGQGLEFLIYFQGNSAPDKSGLPSDRFSAERTGGSVSTLTIQRTQQEDSAVYLCASSLSQNTEAFFGQGTRLTVV.

On this clone: This sample includes further DNA sequences coding for the same CDR3. V is TRBV2 and J is TRBJ1-5; 9 bases align to TRBD1. Germline CDR1 and CDR2: SNHLY and FYNNEI. With 5 bases clipped from V and 4 bases from J, the junction kept 3 bases outside the gene matches. The CDR3 has 14 amino acids. CDR3 sequence reads: CASSPDRGNQPQHF. CDR3 bases: TGTGCCAGCAGTCCGGACAGGGGTAATCAGCCCCAGCATTTT.

The chain recombines TRBV6-5 with TRBJ2-7, with 9 bases that match TRBD1. The CDR3 sequence is 14 residues long. V was clipped by 6 bases and J by 1 base; unmatched bases: 4. Looked up from germline, CDR1 is MNHEY and CDR2 is SVGAGI. CDR3 DNA sequence: TGTGCCAGCAGAACAGGGGGCGCTTCCTACGAGCAGTACTTC. Translating gives CASRTGGASYEQYF.

This chain uses TRBV19 with TRBJ1-3, with a tentative D call TRBD1 (5 bases). The V end was cut by 3 bases, the J end by 2 bases, with 8 bases between. Per germline, CDR1 LNHDA and CDR2 SQIVND (reference sequence). The CDR3 loop spans 14 amino acids. The CDR3 reads CASSMGVAGNTIYF. The CDR3 DNA follows: TGTGCCAGTAGTATGGGGGTGGCTGGAAACACCATATATTTT.

The chain has TRBV27 and TRBJ2-7, with D tentatively TRBD1 (6 bases). Germline CDR1 MNHEY, CDR2 SMNVEV (reference sequence). V shed 4 bases and J shed 5 bases, with 9 bases lying between them. The CDR3 contains 12 residues. In DNA, the CDR3 is TGTGCCAGCAGTTCAGGGGTCCACGAGCAGTACTTC. It yields the protein CASSSGVHEQYF.

This clone was seen a few times. The V gene is TRBV27, the J gene TRBJ2-1; D is perhaps TRBD2 (7 bases). The V end was cut by 7 bases, the J end by 7 bases, with 17 bases between. Germline V gene data show CDR1 as MNHEY and CDR2 as SMNVEV (reference sequence). The CDR3 spans 14 residues. CDR3 DNA: TGTGCCAGCACCAGAAGGGGGGGGAGGAATGAGCAGTTCTTC. Its translation: CASTRRGGRNEQFF.

The chain has TRBV21-1 and TRBJ2-7. TRBV21-1 is tagged as a pseudogene. The CDR3 loop spans 16 amino acids. CDR3 residues: CASSPRGNTPSYEQYF. In DNA, the CDR3 is TGTGCCAGCAGTCCGAGGGGCAACACACCCTCCTACGAGCAGTACTTC.